A selection of T cell receptor beta chains follows, all from one sample in a study of cytomegalovirus exposure and HLA in healthy donors. TCRdb's table, derived via immunoSEQ multiplex PCR, lists solely in-frame clones and lacks some. The table shows 150,000 or so clones, with more than 70% occurring only once. Sequencing was performed on PBMCs. These receptors came from a woman aged 40 to 49 in good health and CMV-seropositive. Each CDR3 is given with its conserved first and last residue. The order of the fields is V gene, CDR3 protein.

>TRBV29-1
CSVAQGGGGNQPQHF
>TRBV2
CASSDLQGTDTQYF
>TRBV19
CASSTQGWDQPQHF
>TRBV5-1
CASSQGTLQETQYF
>TRBV29-1
CSVDSSGQKNTEAFF
>TRBV18
CASSPPASGGPYNEQFF
>TRBV5-1
CASSPGVSTDTQYF
>TRBV19
CASSLDSAYEQYF
>TRBV27
CASSLLLADNEQFF
>TRBV7-9
CASSSWDRGYEQYF
>TRBV19
CASSNPISGVRFTEAFF
>TRBV2
CASSRDRGWDEQFF
>TRBV27
CASSFLHTGELFF
>TRBV27
CASSLLSGSWYF
>TRBV18
CASSRPSGSTDTQYF
>TRBV2
CASSATLAGVGETQYF
>TRBV28
CASITGRDRPFGSEKLFF
>TRBV28
CASSEGGRTDTQYF
>TRBV20-1
CRGMGTEAFF
>TRBV7-9
CASSTTSGYYEQYF
>TRBV5-1
CASSARGGYEQFF
>TRBV27
CASSRTGSYNEQFF
>TRBV5-5
CASSPILQGNQPQHF
>TRBV5-1
CASSLGQGRGYTEAFF
>TRBV6-5
CASREKQGVYGYTF
>TRBV28
CASSLPPGLGGAFF
>TRBV28
CASSSTGNKDQPQHF
>TRBV4-1
CASSTQSSYEQYF
>TRBV11-3
CASSSTLAGVDYEQYF
>TRBV13
CASSFKGQGSNQPQHF
>TRBV4-1
CASSQGSAGGQETQYF
>TRBV11-2
CASSLAGQGNEQFF
>TRBV25-1
CASSSGPGQGCGYTF
>TRBV11-2
CASSLDGQRANTGELFF
>TRBV30
CAWTGGRQTDTQYF
>TRBV7-9
CASSLRGGAFYEQYF
>TRBV7-8
CASSGRAGDYSGANVLTF
>TRBV7-2
CASSQLASNEQFF
>TRBV19
CASSITVYSNQPQHF
>TRBV10-3
CAISEAGSRTDTQYF
>TRBV11-3
CASSLVSSGRGNYGYTF
>TRBV5-6
CASSSVGTGVQETQYF
>TRBV7-9
CASSSGTGAEGYNEQFF
>TRBV6-4
CASSVNGRPSTDTQYF
>TRBV5-1
CASSPTQVPGELFF
>TRBV5-1
CASSLGAGGSYNEQFF
>TRBV29-1
CSVTSGVYNEQFF
>TRBV2
CASRPGTGGYEQYF
>TRBV28
CASSSINGRVYEQYF